A selection of T cell receptor beta chains follows, all from one sample in a study of shared clonotypes between healthy human individuals. The method was immunoSEQ multiplex PCR; TCRdb's version includes in-frame clones alone and lacks a portion of them. The profile shows more than 2,000,000 clones, more than 85% of them singletons. Source material: naive CD4+ T cells from PBMCs. These TCRs come from a man younger than 30 in good health. Some clones in this sample may be carry-over from other donors' samples. Both conserved end residues are part of each CDR3. A D gene is named only where the DNA matches it firmly. Only some rows state a clone size, as once, few, many or a class for expanded clones.

v_gene: TRBV9; abundance: NA; d_gene: NA; j_gene: TRBJ2-3; CDR3nt: TGTGCCAGCAGCGTAGCCAGCCGCACAGATACGCAGTATTTT; CDR3aa: CASSVASRTDTQYF
v_gene: TRBV28; abundance: NA; d_gene: NA; j_gene: TRBJ1-2; CDR3nt: TGTGCCAGCAGGCAGAGAGCTAACTATGGCTACACCTTC; CDR3aa: CASRQRANYGYTF
v_gene: TRBV5-1; abundance: NA; d_gene: NA; j_gene: TRBJ1-2; CDR3nt: TGCGCCAGCAGCCCCCGGCAGAGCCCACTCAGTAACTATGGCTACACCTTC; CDR3aa: CASSPRQSPLSNYGYTF
v_gene: TRBV15; abundance: NA; d_gene: TRBD2; j_gene: TRBJ2-7; CDR3nt: TGTGCCACCAGCAGAGGGGGACTAGTCGGATCCTACGAGCAGTACTTC; CDR3aa: CATSRGGLVGSYEQYF
v_gene: TRBV5-4; abundance: NA; d_gene: TRBD2; j_gene: TRBJ2-7; CDR3nt: TGTGCCAGCAGCTTGGGCGGGAGGGCCTACGAGCAGTACTTC; CDR3aa: CASSLGGRAYEQYF
v_gene: TRBV9; abundance: NA; d_gene: NA; j_gene: TRBJ2-2; CDR3nt: TGTGCCAGCAGCGTAGGAAGGGGAGGCAACACCGGGGAGCTGTTTTTT; CDR3aa: CASSVGRGGNTGELFF
v_gene: TRBV4-1; abundance: few; d_gene: NA; j_gene: TRBJ1-5; CDR3nt: TGCGCCAGCAGCCAAGACGGGAATCAGCCCCAGCATTTT; CDR3aa: CASSQDGNQPQHF
v_gene: TRBV6-5; abundance: few; d_gene: NA; j_gene: TRBJ2-7; CDR3nt: TGTGCCAGCAGCCTGCTGGGGGAGCAGTACTTC; CDR3aa: CASSLLGEQYF
v_gene: TRBV29-1; abundance: NA; d_gene: TRBD1; j_gene: TRBJ2-6; CDR3nt: TGCAGCGTTGAGTGGGACAGTGCCATCTCTGGGGCCAACGTCCTGACTTTC; CDR3aa: CSVEWDSAISGANVLTF
v_gene: TRBV7-9; abundance: NA; d_gene: TRBD1; j_gene: TRBJ2-2; CDR3nt: TGTGCCAGCAGCTTTGGCGACAGGGGGACCGGGGAGCTGTTTTTT; CDR3aa: CASSFGDRGTGELFF
v_gene: TRBV4-2; abundance: NA; d_gene: NA; j_gene: TRBJ1-5; CDR3nt: TGTGCCAGCAGCCCCGGGGAGGGACGTGCTCAGCCCCAGCATTTT; CDR3aa: CASSPGEGRAQPQHF
v_gene: TRBV5-4; abundance: NA; d_gene: NA; j_gene: TRBJ1-3; CDR3nt: TGTGCCAGCAGCCTGGCGCTCGGAAACACCATATATTTT; CDR3aa: CASSLALGNTIYF
v_gene: TRBV6-4; abundance: NA; d_gene: TRBD1; j_gene: TRBJ2-1; CDR3nt: TGTGCCAGCAGTGCATCCAGGGGGCTGGGTGAGCAGTTCTTC; CDR3aa: CASSASRGLGEQFF
v_gene: TRBV5-1; abundance: NA; d_gene: TRBD1; j_gene: TRBJ1-1; CDR3nt: TGCGCCAGCAGCTTGGCCCAGGGGGGTGAAGCTTTCTTT; CDR3aa: CASSLAQGGEAFF
v_gene: TRBV9; abundance: NA; d_gene: NA; j_gene: TRBJ2-2; CDR3nt: TGTGCCAGCAGCGTAGGACAGTCCGGGGAGCTGTTTTTT; CDR3aa: CASSVGQSGELFF
v_gene: TRBV9; abundance: NA; d_gene: NA; j_gene: TRBJ1-2; CDR3nt: TGTGCCAGCAGCGGAGGAGACGGCCACTATGGCTACACCTTC; CDR3aa: CASSGGDGHYGYTF
v_gene: TRBV9; abundance: once; d_gene: TRBD2; j_gene: TRBJ2-1; CDR3nt: TGTGCCAGCAGCTCCCGCAGCGGGAGTGGCTACAATGAGCAGTTCTTC; CDR3aa: CASSSRSGSGYNEQFF
v_gene: TRBV5-1; abundance: NA; d_gene: TRBD2; j_gene: TRBJ2-7; CDR3nt: TGCGCCAGCAGCTTGTCTAGCGGGAGGGTCTACGAGCAGTACTTC; CDR3aa: CASSLSSGRVYEQYF
v_gene: TRBV27; abundance: few; d_gene: NA; j_gene: TRBJ1-3; CDR3nt: TGTGCCAGCAGTTTATCGGAGGGAAACACCATATATTTT; CDR3aa: CASSLSEGNTIYF
v_gene: TRBV7-2; abundance: NA; d_gene: NA; j_gene: TRBJ2-1; CDR3nt: TGTGCCAGCAGCTTAGCGTACACGGATGAGCAGTTCTTC; CDR3aa: CASSLAYTDEQFF